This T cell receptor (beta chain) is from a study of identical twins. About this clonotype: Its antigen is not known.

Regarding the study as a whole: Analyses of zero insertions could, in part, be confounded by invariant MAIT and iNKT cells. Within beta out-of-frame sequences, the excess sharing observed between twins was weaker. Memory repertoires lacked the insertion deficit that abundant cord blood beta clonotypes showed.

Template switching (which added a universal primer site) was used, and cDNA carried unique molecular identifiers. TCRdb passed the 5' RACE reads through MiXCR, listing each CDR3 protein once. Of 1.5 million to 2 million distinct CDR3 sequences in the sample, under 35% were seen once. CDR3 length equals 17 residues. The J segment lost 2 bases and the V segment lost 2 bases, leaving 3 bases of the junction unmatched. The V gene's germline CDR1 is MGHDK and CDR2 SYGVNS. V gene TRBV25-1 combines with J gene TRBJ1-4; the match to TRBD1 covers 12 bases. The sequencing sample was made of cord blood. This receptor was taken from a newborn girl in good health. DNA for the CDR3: TGTGCCAGCAGTGAAACGGGACAGGGGGCGACTAATGAAAAACTGTTTTTT. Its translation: CASSETGQGATNEKLFF.